The sequence of this TCR beta chain was determined in a study of blood T cell repertoires in COVID-19. J was trimmed by 5 bases and V by 0 bases; bases with no gene match: 9. Germline assignment: CDR1 SGHRS and CDR2 YFSETQ. The CDR3 extends over 17 amino acids. Some clones are missing from TCRdb's copy, which holds only in-frame ones; the method was immunoSEQ multiplex PCR. The table lists 210,000 or so clones, more than 70% of them singletons, with around 2.8% in the top ten. The receptor was derived from a woman of 80 years or more with active or convalescent COVID-19. Source material: peripheral blood. The chain employs TRBV5-1 and TRBJ2-1, with 9 bases identical to TRBD2. The CDR3 sequence: CASSLAPVVAGDNEQFF. CDR3 sequence (DNA): TGCGCCAGCAGCTTGGCCCCTGTGGTAGCGGGGGACAATGAGCAGTTCTTC. The whole variable domain, filled in from reference TRBV5-1 and TRBJ2-1, reads KAGVTQTPRYLIKTRGQQVTLSCSPISGHRSVSWYQQTPGQGLQFLFEYFSETQRNKGNFPGRFSGRQFSNSRSEMNVSTLELGDSALYLCASSLAPVVAGDNEQFFGPGTRLTVL.